This is a list of T cell receptor beta chains from one sample in a study of OX40 agonist ivuxolimab in advanced cancers. Using immunoSEQ multiplex PCR, the repertoire was profiled, and TCRdb retains in-frame clones only, with some absent. The repertoire holds 75,000 to 90,000 clones, approximately 84% seen once, with around 7.5% in the top ten. The sample in question was CD4+ or CD8+ T cells sorted from blood, obtained in a trial of the OX40 agonist ivuxolimab. These receptors were collected from an adult with an advanced solid tumor such as melanoma, head and neck, liver or kidney cancer. CDR3s include the opening cysteine and the closing phenylalanine or tryptophan. D genes are given only for firm matches. Clone sizes are given selectively: once, few, many, or a class where the clone is expanded.

>TRBJ2-5|.|.|TRBV18
CASSPPIPAKETQYF
TGTGCCAGCTCACCACCTATTCCGGCTAAAGAGACCCAGTACTTC
>TRBJ2-5|.|.|TRBV19
CASSPRGGTQYF
TGTGCCAGTAGTCCCCGAGGGGGGACCCAGTACTTC
>TRBJ2-3|.|.|TRBV5-1
CASSFRPQDTQYF
TGCGCCAGCAGCTTTAGGCCCCAGGATACGCAGTATTTT
>TRBJ2-7|.|.|TRBV18
CASSPGSYEQYF
TGTGCCAGCTCACCAGGGAGCTACGAGCAGTACTTC
>TRBJ2-1|.|TRBD1|TRBV4-1
CASSQELNRGYNEQFF
TGCGCCAGCAGCCAAGAACTGAACAGGGGCTACAATGAGCAGTTCTTC
>TRBJ2-7|.|TRBD2|TRBV29-1
CSVEKFSGVEYF
TGCAGCGTTGAAAAGTTTAGCGGGGTGGAGTACTTC
>TRBJ1-3|.|.|TRBV14
CASSPWGSSGNTIYF
TGTGCCAGCAGCCCGTGGGGGAGCTCTGGAAACACCATATATTTT
>TRBJ1-4|.|.|TRBV7-9
CARSLVQGKLFF
TGTGCCAGAAGCTTAGTCCAGGGAAAACTGTTTTTT
>TRBJ2-6|once|.|TRBV2
CASSNTWANVLTF
TGTGCCAGCAGTAATACCTGGGCCAACGTCCTGACTTTC
>TRBJ2-7|.|.|TRBV19
CASSKGGASAYEQYF
TGTGCCAGTAGCAAGGGGGGAGCGTCCGCCTACGAGCAGTACTTC
>TRBJ2-2|.|.|TRBV30
CAWNVQGTGELFF
TGTGCCTGGAATGTACAGGGTACCGGGGAGCTGTTTTTT
>TRBJ2-1|few|.|TRBV4-3
CASSQESGKSNEQFF
TGCGCCAGCAGCCAAGAATCCGGAAAATCCAATGAGCAGTTCTTC
>TRBJ2-2|.|.|TRBV21-1
CATPYASGELFF
TGTGCCACCCCTTATGCGTCCGGGGAGCTGTTTTTT
>TRBJ1-2|few|.|TRBV4-2
CASSHTYGYTF
TGTGCCAGCAGCCACACCTATGGCTACACCTTC
>TRBJ2-1|.|TRBD1|TRBV5-1
CASSFQQGAYNEQFF
TGCGCCAGCAGCTTTCAACAGGGGGCTTACAATGAGCAGTTCTTC
>TRBJ2-5|.|.|TRBV19
CASSIQGRETQYF
TGTGCCAGTAGTATACAGGGACGAGAGACCCAGTACTTC
>TRBJ2-7|.|TRBD2|TRBV11-1
CASSLTTSGATYEQYF
TGTGCCAGCAGCTTAACTACTAGCGGGGCGACCTACGAGCAGTACTTC
>TRBJ2-3|.|TRBD2|TRBV19
CASSIGASGDTDTQYF
TGTGCCAGTAGTATCGGGGCTAGCGGGGACACAGATACGCAGTATTTT
>TRBJ2-3|.|.|TRBV5-1
CASWSASTDTQYF
TGCGCCAGCTGGAGCGCATCCACAGATACGCAGTATTTT
>TRBJ1-5|.|.|TRBV12-5
CASGADGNQPQHF
TGTGCTAGTGGTGCCGACGGAAATCAGCCCCAGCATTTT
>TRBJ1-5|many|.|TRBV7-9
CASSSTGPQHF
TGTGCCAGCAGCTCCACTGGGCCCCAGCATTTT
>TRBJ1-1|.|.|TRBV2
CASSDQVYTEAFF
TGTGCCAGCAGCGATCAGGTTTACACTGAAGCTTTCTTT
>TRBJ2-1|.|.|TRBV6-5
CASSYRFTSYNEQFF
TGTGCCAGCAGTTACCGGTTTACGTCCTACAATGAGCAGTTCTTC
>TRBJ1-1|.|.|TRBV6-6
CASRYQGSTEAFF
TGTGCCAGCAGGTACCAGGGTTCCACTGAAGCTTTCTTT
>TRBJ1-6|.|TRBD1|TRBV9
CASSVELGTGGKNSPLHF
TGTGCCAGCAGCGTAGAATTAGGGACAGGGGGCAAAAATTCACCCCTCCACTTT
>TRBJ1-6|once|.|TRBV5-1
CASSRTVGRDSPLHF
TGCGCCAGCAGCCGGACAGTCGGCAGGGATTCACCCCTCCACTTT
>TRBJ1-2|.|.|TRBV18
CASSLTVGSQNGYTF
TGTGCCAGCTCACTAACCGTAGGGAGTCAAAATGGCTACACCTTC
>TRBJ2-5|.|.|TRBV10-1
CAGSEETQYF
TGCGCCGGTAGTGAGGAGACCCAGTACTTC
>TRBJ1-1|.|.|TRBV6-5
CASSYSGLMNTEAFF
TGTGCCAGCAGTTACTCCGGATTAATGAACACTGAAGCTTTCTTT
>TRBJ2-7|.|TRBD2|TRBV4-3
CASSQGVGLAREAYEQYF
TGCGCCAGCAGCCAAGGGGTTGGACTAGCGAGAGAGGCCTACGAGCAGTACTTC
>TRBJ1-1|once|.|TRBV5-6
CASSLGVGRGTEAFF
TGTGCCAGCAGCTTGGGGGTAGGGAGAGGCACTGAAGCTTTCTTT
>TRBJ2-1|.|.|TRBV10-3
CATLSGGLSYNEQFF
TGTGCCACCCTTTCAGGGGGGCTCTCCTACAATGAGCAGTTCTTC
>TRBJ2-7|.|TRBD2|TRBV7-6
CASSLASGSSYEQYF
TGTGCCAGCAGCTTGGCTAGCGGGAGCTCCTACGAGCAGTACTTC
>TRBJ1-1|.|.|TRBV10-3
CAISPIDGNTEAFF
TGTGCCATCAGTCCGATCGACGGGAACACTGAAGCTTTCTTT
>TRBJ2-7|.|.|TRBV6-1
CASSVRDTLFEQYF
TGTGCCAGCAGTGTCCGGGACACACTTTTCGAGCAGTACTTC
>TRBJ2-3|.|.|TRBV7-9
CASSLGLAKNTDTQYF
TGTGCCAGCAGCTTAGGGCTAGCCAAGAACACAGATACGCAGTATTTT
>TRBJ2-2|.|.|TRBV11-3
CASSPKPLGTGELFF
TGTGCCAGCAGCCCTAAACCTTTGGGAACCGGGGAGCTGTTTTTT
>TRBJ2-5|few|.|TRBV6-1
CASSARDPKETQYF
TGTGCCAGCAGTGCCCGGGACCCAAAAGAGACCCAGTACTTC
>TRBJ2-1|few|.|TRBV7-8
CASSLVGTNPLAEQFF
TGTGCCAGCAGCTTAGTGGGAACTAACCCCTTAGCTGAGCAGTTCTTC
>TRBJ2-5|.|TRBD2|TRBV5-1
CASSGTSGTQQETQYF
TGCGCCAGCAGCGGGACTAGCGGAACCCAACAAGAGACCCAGTACTTC
>TRBJ2-1|.|TRBD2|TRBV6-1
CASSDERGGLNEQFF
TGTGCCAGCAGTGATGAGCGGGGGGGCCTGAATGAGCAGTTCTTC
>TRBJ2-7|.|.|TRBV4-1
CASSQVWGTAGEQYF
TGCGCCAGCAGCCAAGTCTGGGGAACTGCCGGCGAGCAGTACTTC
>TRBJ2-5|.|.|TRBV5-1
CASSLLVGRDFGETQYF
TGCGCCAGCAGCCTACTCGTCGGCAGGGATTTCGGCGAGACCCAGTACTTC
>TRBJ1-3|.|.|TRBV5-5
CASSLVPSSGNTIYF
TGTGCCAGCAGCTTGGTTCCGAGCTCTGGAAACACCATATATTTT
>TRBJ1-2|.|TRBD1|TRBV6-1
CASTHPGTGYGYTF
TGTGCCAGCACCCATCCGGGGACAGGATATGGCTACACCTTC
>TRBJ2-7|.|.|TRBV5-1
CASRGGQAYEQYF
TGCGCCAGTAGGGGGGGACAGGCGTACGAGCAGTACTTC
>TRBJ2-5|.|.|TRBV10-2
CASSDSGGTQYF
TGCGCCAGCAGTGATTCCGGTGGGACCCAGTACTTC
>TRBJ1-2|.|.|TRBV9
CASSVSDGGYGYTF
TGTGCCAGCAGCGTCTCGGATGGGGGCTATGGCTACACCTTC
>TRBJ1-1|.|TRBD1|TRBV2
CASSEAVDRGSRNTEAFF
TGTGCCAGCAGTGAAGCCGTCGACAGGGGGTCCCGGAACACTGAAGCTTTCTTT
>TRBJ1-2|.|.|TRBV6-6
CASSGLPPNYGYTF
TGTGCCAGCAGTGGACTCCCTCCTAACTATGGCTACACCTTC
>TRBJ1-1|.|TRBD1|TRBV11-3
CASSTRQGEDTEAFF
TGTGCCAGCAGCACCCGACAGGGGGAAGACACTGAAGCTTTCTTT
>TRBJ1-2|.|TRBD1|TRBV19
CASSTLGQAPGYTF
TGTGCCAGTAGTACCCTCGGACAGGCACCTGGCTACACCTTC
>TRBJ2-7|.|.|TRBV7-9
CASSFGQGGFYEQYF
TGTGCCAGCAGCTTTGGACAGGGAGGGTTCTACGAGCAGTACTTC